Following are 20 T cell receptor beta chains from one sample sequenced in a study of blood T cells in healthy people across ages. Combining a sample-barcoded 5' primer with a J-beta primer mix, a second PCR ran for roughly 7 to 11 cycles. TCRdb processed the 5' RACE reads anew with MiXCR; each CDR3 protein has one entry. The table has about 930,000 distinct CDR3 sequences, 25% to 30% seen once; the top ten hold more than 8.5%. The sample was also reused in another study, on T cells of mothers and their children.

The material sequenced was blood. The receptors here all came from a woman between 40 and 50 years old in good health.

This clonotype was found many times. The chain combines TRBV4-1 with TRBJ2-7; D gene uncertain. This CDR3 spans 14 amino acids. Germline CDR1 MGHRA, CDR2 YSYEKL. The ends were cut back, 0 bases at V and 2 bases at J, with 8 bases in the middle. The CDR3 loop is CASSQDSLTYEQYF. Written as DNA, the CDR3 is TGCGCCAGCAGCCAAGATTCACTGACCTACGAGCAGTACTTC.

The chain carries TRBV9 and TRBJ1-1; 8 nucleotides agree with TRBD1. V dropped 0 bases and J dropped 7; count of bases not matched to a gene: 11. The CDR3 covers 16 residues. Per germline, CDR1 SGDLS and CDR2 YYNGEE. In DNA form, the CDR3 reads TGTGCCAGCAGCGTAGGGGGGGGGGACAGGCCTCTTGAAGCTTTCTTT. Its protein product is CASSVGGGDRPLEAFF.

In its sample, this clonotype was seen many times. The chain combines TRBV9 with TRBJ2-1; 9 bases match TRBD1. The V and J ends lost 0 bases and 5 bases, in that order; junction bases with no gene match: 12. This CDR3 comprises 18 residues. CDR1 and CDR2 (germline): SGDLS, YYNGEE. Written as DNA, the CDR3 is TGTGCCAGCAGCGTAGCGCTACCGGGACAGGGTTATGACAATGAGCAGTTCTTC. Translating gives CASSVALPGQGYDNEQFF.

A remark on this clonotype: Sequence at one end of the junction differs from germline and may be a read error. The chain has TRBV20-1 and TRBJ1-2; D unresolved. Germline V gene lookup returns CDR1 DFQATT and CDR2 SNEGSKA (reference sequence). This CDR3 region has 12 residues. CDR3 DNA sequence: TGCAGGGCTAGTCGGGTGGTGGATGGCTACACCTTC. It yields the protein CRASRVVDGYTF.

This chain links TRBV9 with TRBJ2-3; no reliable D call. Germline loops: CDR1 SGDLS, CDR2 YYNGEE. This CDR3 is built from 17 residues. The ends were cut back, 0 bases at V and 0 bases at J, with 14 bases in the middle. The CDR3 here is CASSVVGYLTSTDTQYF. CDR3 nucleotide sequence: TGTGCCAGCAGCGTAGTCGGCTACCTAACTAGCACAGATACGCAGTATTTT. Drawing the rest from reference TRBV9 and TRBJ2-3, the complete variable domain is DSGVTQTPKHLITATGQRVTLRCSPRSGDLSVYWYQQSLDQGLQFLIQYYNGEERAKGNILERFSAQQFPDLHSELNLSSLELGDSALYFCASSVVGYLTSTDTQYFGPGTRLTVL.

This clonotype was found many times. The rearrangement links TRBV7-2 to TRBJ2-7; TRBD2 is a possible D gene (6 bases). Germline CDR1 SGHTA, CDR2 FQGNSA. The CDR3 is made up of 13 amino acids. With 5 bases removed from V and 4 bases from J, the gap between germline ends came to 12 bases. CDR3 amino acids: CASSTNRGYEQYF. The CDR3 nucleotides read TGTGCCAGCAGCACGAATCGGGGGTACGAGCAGTACTTC.

This clonotype showed up just a few times. A much larger clone is a single base away; this may be a read error. The chain is built from TRBV9 and TRBJ2-1; the D gene could be TRBD1 or TRBD2 (6 bases each). Deletions cut 0 bases from V and 13 bases from J, with 14 bases between. The CDR3 spans 13 residues. The germline gives CDR1 SGDLS, CDR2 YYNGEE. The CDR3 nucleotides are TGTGCCAGCAGCGTAGCTGTAGGGGGAGGACAGTTCTTC. It translates to CASSVAVGGGQFF.

The chain is built from TRBV28 and TRBJ2-5, with 10 nucleotides matching TRBD2. Judging by the DNA end, TRBJ2-7 fits better; the J call may be wrong. The CDR3 contains 16 residues. CDR1 is MDHEN and CDR2 is SYDVKM in the germline V gene. CDR3 coding DNA: TGTGCCAGCTCGTCTAGCGGGAGCAGCTTGTCGGCCGAGCAGTACTTC. Residues: CASSSSGSSLSAEQYF.

The chain combines TRBV15 with TRBJ1-1; D is unclear. Trimming stripped 0 bases from V and 8 bases from J, with 10 bases between. Germline CDR1 reads LNHNV; CDR2 reads YYDKDF (reference sequence). The CDR3 has 13 residues. The CDR3 DNA follows: TGTGCCACCAGCAGAGACGAATTTAGAGAAGCTTTCTTT. Its translation is CATSRDEFREAFF.

This chain links TRBV7-8 with TRBJ2-7; no clear D. Trimming removed 1 base at V and 4 bases at J, with 14 bases between. The germline V gene has CDR1 SGHVS and CDR2 FQNEAQ. CDR3 length: 15 residues. As DNA, the CDR3 is TGTGCCAGCAGCTTAGACCGGGCTGCTTCTTACGAGCAGTACTTC. This sequence encodes CASSLDRAASYEQYF.

The V call is TRBV29-1, the J call TRBJ1-1; D remains unclear. Germline V CDR1 and CDR2: SQVTM, ANQGSEA. V was trimmed by 4 bases and J by 0 bases, leaving 9 bases between them. This CDR3 has 13 residues. The DNA of the CDR3 is TGCAGCGTTGTCGGCAGGATGAACACTGAAGCTTTCTTT. It yields the protein CSVVGRMNTEAFF.

Notes on this clonotype: This may arise from a read error, as a much more abundant clone is one base away. The genes are TRBV10-3 and TRBJ2-1; D is unresolved. Judging by the DNA end, TRBJ2-7 fits better; the J call may be wrong. The CDR3 covers 11 residues. Germline-derived CDR1 and CDR2 are ENHRY and SYGVKD. The CDR3 DNA follows: TGTGCCATCGCTCTGGGGAATGAGCAGTACTTC. This encodes CAIALGNEQYF.

This clonotype was found many times. This chain uses TRBV20-1 with TRBJ2-7, with D possibly matching TRBD2 (5 bases). Germline V CDR1 and CDR2: DFQATT, SNEGSKA (reference sequence). The CDR3 contains 13 residues. V was clipped by 3 bases and J by 6 bases, with 15 bases between them. The CDR3 sequence: CSARPPGTLEQYF. In DNA, the CDR3 is TGCAGTGCTAGGCCACCGGGAACCCTCGAGCAGTACTTC.

This clonotype occurred a few times. This chain links TRBV4-2 with TRBJ2-5; the match to TRBD2 covers 7 bases. The CDR3 covers 18 residues. CDR1 and CDR2 from the germline V gene are LGHNA and YNFKEQ. The J segment lost 2 bases and the V segment lost 1 base, leaving 13 bases of the junction unmatched. CDR3: CASSQGLIWAGVQETQYF. The CDR3 DNA reads TGTGCCAGCAGCCAAGGATTAATCTGGGCGGGGGTTCAAGAGACCCAGTACTTC.

This clonotype was observed a single time. The chain carries TRBV4-1 and TRBJ1-1; TRBD1 might be the D (5 bases). Trimming cost V 0 bases and J 7 bases, with 6 bases left between them. Germline CDR1 and CDR2: MGHRA and YSYEKL. This CDR3 has 12 residues. The CDR3 here is CASSQDGGEAFF. The CDR3 coding sequence is TGCGCCAGCAGCCAAGACGGGGGTGAAGCTTTCTTT.

This chain links TRBV7-8 with TRBJ1-2; D is unresolved. The CDR3 consists of 12 residues. The germline V gene has CDR1 SGHVS and CDR2 FQNEAQ. V was cut by 5 bases and J by 5 bases, with 9 bases left in between. As DNA, the CDR3 is TGTGCCAGCAGCCATACGGGGTATGGCTACACCTTC. Protein product: CASSHTGYGYTF.

In this sample, this clonotype turned up a few times. The V and J genes are TRBV24-1 and TRBJ1-5, with no clear D. V was clipped by 3 bases and J by 2 bases, with 10 bases between them. CDR1 is KGHDR, CDR2 SFDVKD, per germline. The CDR3 extends over 15 amino acids. The CDR3 protein is CATSDPTEGNQPQHF. For the CDR3, the DNA is TGTGCCACCAGTGATCCCACGGAGGGCAATCAGCCCCAGCATTTT.

The rearrangement uses TRBV6-1 and TRBJ1-5; the D gene is possibly TRBD1 (6 bases). CDR1 and CDR2 from the germline V gene are MNHNS and SASEGT. The length of the CDR3 is 14 residues. The V and J ends lost 3 bases and 5 bases respectively, with 11 bases between them. This chain's CDR3 is CASSEDSAYQPQHF. The CDR3 coding sequence is TGTGCCAGCAGTGAGGACAGCGCCTATCAGCCCCAGCATTTT.

Of note for this clonotype: One end of the junction does not line up with germline, which may come from a read error. The V call is TRBV7-6, the J call TRBJ1-1; D is ambiguous. Germline loops: CDR1 SGHVS, CDR2 FNYEAQ. The CDR3 runs 14 residues. The CDR3 region has the DNA TGTACCAGCAGCTTAAGCTTAGCGAACACTGAAGCTTTCTTT. It translates to CTSSLSLANTEAFF.

This clonotype appeared many times. This chain connects TRBV6-2 or TRBV6-3 to TRBJ2-7; possibly TRBD1 for D (7 bases). This CDR3 comprises 14 residues. Deletions cut 5 bases from V and 0 bases from J, with 11 bases between. The germline CDR1 and CDR2 sequences are MNHEY and SVGEGT. This CDR3 reads CASSAGQSSYEQYF. The CDR3 nucleotides are TGTGCCAGCAGTGCGGGACAGAGCTCCTACGAGCAGTACTTC.